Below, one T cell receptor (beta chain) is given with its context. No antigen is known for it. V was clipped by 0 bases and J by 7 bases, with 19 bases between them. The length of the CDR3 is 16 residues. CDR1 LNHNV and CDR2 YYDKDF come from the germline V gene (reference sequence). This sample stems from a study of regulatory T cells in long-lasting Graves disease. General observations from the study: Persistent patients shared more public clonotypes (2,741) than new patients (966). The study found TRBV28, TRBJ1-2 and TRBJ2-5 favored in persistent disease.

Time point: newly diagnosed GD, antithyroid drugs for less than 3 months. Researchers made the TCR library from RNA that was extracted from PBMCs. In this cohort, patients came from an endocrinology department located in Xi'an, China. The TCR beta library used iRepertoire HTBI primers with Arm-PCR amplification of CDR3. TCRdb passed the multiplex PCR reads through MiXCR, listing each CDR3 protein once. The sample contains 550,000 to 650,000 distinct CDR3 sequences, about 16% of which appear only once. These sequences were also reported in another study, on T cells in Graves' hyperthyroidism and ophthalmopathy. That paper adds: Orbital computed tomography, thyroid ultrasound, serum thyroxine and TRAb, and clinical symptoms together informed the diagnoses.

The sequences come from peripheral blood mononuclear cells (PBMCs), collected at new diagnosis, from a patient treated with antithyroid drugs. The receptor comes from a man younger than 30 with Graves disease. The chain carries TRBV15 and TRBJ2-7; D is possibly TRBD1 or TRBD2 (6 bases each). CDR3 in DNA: TGTGCCACCAGCAGAGACTCTATAGGGGGGCCGGGGGAGCAGTACTTC. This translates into CATSRDSIGGPGEQYF.